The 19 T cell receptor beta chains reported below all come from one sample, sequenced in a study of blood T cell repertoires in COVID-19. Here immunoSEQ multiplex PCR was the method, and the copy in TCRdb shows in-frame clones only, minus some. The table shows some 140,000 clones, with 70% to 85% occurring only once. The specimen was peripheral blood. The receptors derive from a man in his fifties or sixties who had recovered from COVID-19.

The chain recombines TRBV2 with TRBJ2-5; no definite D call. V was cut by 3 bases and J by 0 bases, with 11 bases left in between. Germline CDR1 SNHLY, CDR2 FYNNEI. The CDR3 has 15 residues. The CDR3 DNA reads TGTGCCAGCAGTGACGTGAGGCTCTACCAAGAGACCCAGTACTTC. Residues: CASSDVRLYQETQYF.

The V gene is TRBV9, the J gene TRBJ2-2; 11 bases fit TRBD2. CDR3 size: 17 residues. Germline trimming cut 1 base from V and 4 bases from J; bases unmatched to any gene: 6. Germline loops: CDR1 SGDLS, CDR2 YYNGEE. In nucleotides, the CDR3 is TGTGCCAGCAGCGTAAGGGGACTAGCGGAGACCACCGGGGAGCTGTTTTTT. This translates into CASSVRGLAETTGELFF.

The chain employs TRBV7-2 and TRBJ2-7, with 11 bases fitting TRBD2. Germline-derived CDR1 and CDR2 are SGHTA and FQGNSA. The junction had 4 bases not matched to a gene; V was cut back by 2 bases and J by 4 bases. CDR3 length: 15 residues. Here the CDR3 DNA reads TGTGCCAGCAGCTTAACTAGCGGGAGTGGGTACGAGCAGTACTTC. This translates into CASSLTSGSGYEQYF.

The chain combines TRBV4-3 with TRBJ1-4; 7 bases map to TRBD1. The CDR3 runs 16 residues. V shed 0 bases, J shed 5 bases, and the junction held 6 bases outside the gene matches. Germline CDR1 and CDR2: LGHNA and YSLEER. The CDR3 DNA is TGCGCCAGCAGCCAAGATCGGGCGACAGGGAATGAAAAACTGTTTTTT. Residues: CASSQDRATGNEKLFF.

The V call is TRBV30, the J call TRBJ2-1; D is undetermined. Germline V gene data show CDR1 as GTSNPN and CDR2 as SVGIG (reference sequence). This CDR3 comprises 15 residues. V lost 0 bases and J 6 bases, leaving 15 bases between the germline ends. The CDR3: CAWSVANPPGNEQFF. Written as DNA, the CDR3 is TGTGCCTGGAGTGTAGCGAACCCCCCCGGCAATGAGCAGTTCTTC.

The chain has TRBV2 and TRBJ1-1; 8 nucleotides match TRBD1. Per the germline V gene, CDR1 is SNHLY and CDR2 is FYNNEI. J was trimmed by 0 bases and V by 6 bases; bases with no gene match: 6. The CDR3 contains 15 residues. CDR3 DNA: TGTGCCAGCAGCCGACAGGGGACAATGAACACTGAAGCTTTCTTT. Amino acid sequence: CASSRQGTMNTEAFF.

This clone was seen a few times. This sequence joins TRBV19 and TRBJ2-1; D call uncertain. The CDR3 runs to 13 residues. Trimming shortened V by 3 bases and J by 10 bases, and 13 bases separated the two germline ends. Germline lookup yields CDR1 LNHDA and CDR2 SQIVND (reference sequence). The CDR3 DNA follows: TGTGCCAGTAGTATTAGTGCTCTGCGGGAGCAGTTCTTC. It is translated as CASSISALREQFF.

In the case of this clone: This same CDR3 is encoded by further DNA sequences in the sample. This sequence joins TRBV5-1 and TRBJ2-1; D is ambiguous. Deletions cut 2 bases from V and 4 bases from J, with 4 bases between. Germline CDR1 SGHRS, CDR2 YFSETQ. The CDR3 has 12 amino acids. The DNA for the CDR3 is TGCGCCAGCAGCTTACAGTACAATGAGCAGTTCTTC. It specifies CASSLQYNEQFF.

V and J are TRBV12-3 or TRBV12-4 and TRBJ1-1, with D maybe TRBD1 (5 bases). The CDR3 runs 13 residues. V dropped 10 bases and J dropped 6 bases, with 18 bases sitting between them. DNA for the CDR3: TGTGCCAATCGGAGACAGTCGGGTGCTGAAGCTTTCTTT. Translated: CANRRQSGAEAFF.

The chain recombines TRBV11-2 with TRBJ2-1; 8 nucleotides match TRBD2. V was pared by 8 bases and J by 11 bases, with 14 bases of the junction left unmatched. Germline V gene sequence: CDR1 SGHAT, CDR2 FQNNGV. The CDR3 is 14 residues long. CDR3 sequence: CASRGRGAGAQQFF. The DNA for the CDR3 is TGTGCCAGCCGCGGGCGGGGGGCGGGGGCCCAGCAGTTCTTC.

CDR3 sequence (DNA): TGTGCCAGCAGCTTGGGCGGCGCAGGGCGGGGGCAGTTCTTC. Translating gives CASSLGGAGRGQFF. The V gene is TRBV11-3, the J gene TRBJ2-1; tentative D call: TRBD2 (6 bases). This CDR3 spans 14 amino acids. V lost 3 bases and J 12 bases, leaving 18 bases between the germline ends. Germline values: CDR1 SGHNT, CDR2 YENEEA.

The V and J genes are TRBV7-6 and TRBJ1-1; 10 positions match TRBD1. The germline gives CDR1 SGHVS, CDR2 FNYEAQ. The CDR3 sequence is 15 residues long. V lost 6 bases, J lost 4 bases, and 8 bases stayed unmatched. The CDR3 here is CASSRRQGAGTEAFF. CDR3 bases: TGTGCCAGCAGTCGCAGACAGGGGGCGGGCACTGAAGCTTTCTTT.

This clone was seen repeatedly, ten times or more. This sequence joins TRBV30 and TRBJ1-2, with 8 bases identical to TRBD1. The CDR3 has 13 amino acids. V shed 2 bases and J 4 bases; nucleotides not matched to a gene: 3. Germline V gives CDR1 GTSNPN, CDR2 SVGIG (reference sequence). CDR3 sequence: CAWSTDRGYGYTF. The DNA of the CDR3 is TGTGCCTGGAGTACTGACAGGGGCTATGGCTACACCTTC. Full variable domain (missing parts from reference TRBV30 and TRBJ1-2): SQTIHQWPATLVQPVGSPLSLECTVEGTSNPNLYWYRQAAGRGLQLLFYSVGIGQISSEVPQNLSASRPQDRQFILSSKKLLLSDSGFYLCAWSTDRGYGYTFGSGTRLTVV.

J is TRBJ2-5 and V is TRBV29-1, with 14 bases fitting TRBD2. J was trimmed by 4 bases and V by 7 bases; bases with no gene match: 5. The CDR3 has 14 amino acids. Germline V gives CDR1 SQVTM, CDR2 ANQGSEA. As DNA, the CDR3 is TGCAGCGCGGCGGGACTAGCGGGAGTAGAGACCCAGTACTTC. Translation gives CSAAGLAGVETQYF.

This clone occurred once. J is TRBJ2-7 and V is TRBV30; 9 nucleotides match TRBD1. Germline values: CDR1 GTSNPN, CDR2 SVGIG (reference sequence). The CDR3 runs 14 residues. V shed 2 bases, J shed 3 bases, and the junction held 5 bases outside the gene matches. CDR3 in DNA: TGTGCCTGGAGTCAGGGGACAGGGTTCTACGAGCAGTACTTC. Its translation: CAWSQGTGFYEQYF.

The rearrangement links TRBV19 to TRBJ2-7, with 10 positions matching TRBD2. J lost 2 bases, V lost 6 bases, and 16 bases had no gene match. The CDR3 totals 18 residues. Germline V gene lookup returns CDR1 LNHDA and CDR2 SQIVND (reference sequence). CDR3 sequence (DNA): TGTGCCAGTAGCCTAATTGGAGCCACAGCGGGAGGGGCCTACGAGCAGTACTTC. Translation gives CASSLIGATAGGAYEQYF.

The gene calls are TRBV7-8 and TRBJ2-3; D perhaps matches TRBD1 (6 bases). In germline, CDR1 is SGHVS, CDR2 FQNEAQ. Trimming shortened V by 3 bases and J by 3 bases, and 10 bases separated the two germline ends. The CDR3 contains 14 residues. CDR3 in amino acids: CASSLGTLTDTQYF. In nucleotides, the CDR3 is TGTGCCAGCAGCTTGGGGACACTGACAGATACGCAGTATTTT.

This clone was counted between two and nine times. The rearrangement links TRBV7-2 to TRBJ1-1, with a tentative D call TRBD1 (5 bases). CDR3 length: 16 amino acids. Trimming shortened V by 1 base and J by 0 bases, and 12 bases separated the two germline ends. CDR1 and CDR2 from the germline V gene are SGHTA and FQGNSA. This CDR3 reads CASSLEGGAMNTEAFF. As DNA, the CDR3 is TGTGCCAGCAGCTTAGAGGGAGGGGCCATGAACACTGAAGCTTTCTTT.

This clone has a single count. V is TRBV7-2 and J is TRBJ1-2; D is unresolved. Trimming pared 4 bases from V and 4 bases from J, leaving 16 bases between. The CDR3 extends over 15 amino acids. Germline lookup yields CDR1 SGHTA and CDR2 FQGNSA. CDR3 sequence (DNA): TGTGCCAGCAGCTCACCGTCCGCACAGTCCTATGGCTACACCTTC. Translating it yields CASSSPSAQSYGYTF.